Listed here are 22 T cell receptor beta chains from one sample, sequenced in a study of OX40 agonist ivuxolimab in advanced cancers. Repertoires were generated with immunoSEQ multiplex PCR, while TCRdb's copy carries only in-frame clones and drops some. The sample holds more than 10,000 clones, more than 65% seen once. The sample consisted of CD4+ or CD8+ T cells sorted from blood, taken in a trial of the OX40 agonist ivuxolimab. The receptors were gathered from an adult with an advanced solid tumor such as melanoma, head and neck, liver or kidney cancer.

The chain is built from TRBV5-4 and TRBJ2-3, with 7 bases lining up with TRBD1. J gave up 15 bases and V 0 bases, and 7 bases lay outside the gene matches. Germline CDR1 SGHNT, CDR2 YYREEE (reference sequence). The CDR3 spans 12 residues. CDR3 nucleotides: TGTGCCAGCAGCTTGGGACAGGGCAAATACTATTTT. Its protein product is CASSLGQGKYYF.

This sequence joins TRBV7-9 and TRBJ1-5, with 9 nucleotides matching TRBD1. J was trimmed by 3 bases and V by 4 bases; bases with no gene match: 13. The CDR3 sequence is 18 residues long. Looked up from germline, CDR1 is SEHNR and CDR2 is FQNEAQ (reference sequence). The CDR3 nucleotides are TGTGCCAGCAGCTGGGACAGGGAAGTGGGGTTGGACAATCAGCCCCAGCATTTT. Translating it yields CASSWDREVGLDNQPQHF.

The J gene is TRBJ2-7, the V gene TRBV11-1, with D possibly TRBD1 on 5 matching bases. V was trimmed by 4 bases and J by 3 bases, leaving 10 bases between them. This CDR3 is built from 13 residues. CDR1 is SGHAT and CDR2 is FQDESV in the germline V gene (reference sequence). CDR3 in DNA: TGTGCCAGCAGCTCAGGGTCCGTCTACGAGCAGTACTTC. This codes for CASSSGSVYEQYF.

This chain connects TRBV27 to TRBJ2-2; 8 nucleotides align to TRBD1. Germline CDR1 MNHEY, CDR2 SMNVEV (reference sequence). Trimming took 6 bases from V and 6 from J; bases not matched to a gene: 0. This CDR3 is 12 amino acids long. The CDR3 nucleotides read TGTGCCAGCAGACAGGGGGCCGGGGAGCTGTTTTTT. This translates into CASRQGAGELFF.

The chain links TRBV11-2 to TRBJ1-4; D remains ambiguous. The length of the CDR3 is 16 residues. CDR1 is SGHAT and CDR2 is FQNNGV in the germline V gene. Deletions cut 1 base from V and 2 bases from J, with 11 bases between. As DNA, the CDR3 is TGTGCCAGCAGCTTAGGAAGAGGGCGGACTAATGAAAAACTGTTTTTT. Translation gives CASSLGRGRTNEKLFF.

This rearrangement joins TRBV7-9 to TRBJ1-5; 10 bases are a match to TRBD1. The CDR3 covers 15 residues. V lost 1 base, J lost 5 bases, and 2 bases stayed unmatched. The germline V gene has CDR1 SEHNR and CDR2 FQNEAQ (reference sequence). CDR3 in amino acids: CASSLVGTGDQPQHF. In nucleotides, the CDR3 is TGTGCCAGCAGCTTAGTCGGGACAGGGGATCAGCCCCAGCATTTT.

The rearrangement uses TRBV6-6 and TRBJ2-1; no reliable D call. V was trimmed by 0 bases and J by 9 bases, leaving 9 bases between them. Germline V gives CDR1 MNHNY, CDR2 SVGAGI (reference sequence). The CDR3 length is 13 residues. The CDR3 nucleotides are TGTGCCAGCAGTTACTCACAGACAACTGAGCAGTTCTTC. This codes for CASSYSQTTEQFF.

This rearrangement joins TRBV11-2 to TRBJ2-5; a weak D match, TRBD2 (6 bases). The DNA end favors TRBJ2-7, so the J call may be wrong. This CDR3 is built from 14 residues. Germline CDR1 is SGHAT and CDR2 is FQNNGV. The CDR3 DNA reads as TGTGCCAGCAGCTTAAGTGGGGGGAACTACGAGCAGTACTTC. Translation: CASSLSGGNYEQYF.

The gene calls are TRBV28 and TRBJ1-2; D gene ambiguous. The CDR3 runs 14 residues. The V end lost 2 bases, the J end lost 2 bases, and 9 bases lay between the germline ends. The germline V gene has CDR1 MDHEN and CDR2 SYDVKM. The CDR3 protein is CASSLTPGNYGYTF. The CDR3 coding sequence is TGTGCCAGCAGTTTAACCCCAGGAAACTATGGCTACACCTTC.

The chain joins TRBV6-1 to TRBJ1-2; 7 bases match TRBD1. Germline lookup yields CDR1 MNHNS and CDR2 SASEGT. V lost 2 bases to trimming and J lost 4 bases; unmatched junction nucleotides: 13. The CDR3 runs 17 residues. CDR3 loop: CASSESQSPGQPYGYTF. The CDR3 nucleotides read TGTGCCAGCAGTGAATCCCAATCTCCGGGACAGCCCTATGGCTACACCTTC.

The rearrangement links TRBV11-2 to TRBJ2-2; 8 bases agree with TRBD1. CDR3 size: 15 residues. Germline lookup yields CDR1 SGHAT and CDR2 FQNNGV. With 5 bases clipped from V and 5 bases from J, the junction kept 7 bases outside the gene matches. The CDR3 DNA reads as TGTGCCAGCAGCGCCGGACAGGGAGAGACCGGGGAGCTGTTTTTT. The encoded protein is CASSAGQGETGELFF. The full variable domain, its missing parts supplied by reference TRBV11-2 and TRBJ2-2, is EAGVAQSPRYKIIEKRQSVAFWCNPISGHATLYWYQQILGQGPKLLIQFQNNGVVDDSQLPKDRFSAERLKGVDSTLKIQPAKLEDSAVYLCASSAGQGETGELFFGEGSRLTVL.

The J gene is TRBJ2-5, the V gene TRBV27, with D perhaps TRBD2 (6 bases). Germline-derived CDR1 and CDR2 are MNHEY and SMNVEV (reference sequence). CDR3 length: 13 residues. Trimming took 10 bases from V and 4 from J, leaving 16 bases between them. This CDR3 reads CATRTVGGETQYF. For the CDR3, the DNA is TGTGCCACCCGGACGGTGGGGGGAGAGACCCAGTACTTC.

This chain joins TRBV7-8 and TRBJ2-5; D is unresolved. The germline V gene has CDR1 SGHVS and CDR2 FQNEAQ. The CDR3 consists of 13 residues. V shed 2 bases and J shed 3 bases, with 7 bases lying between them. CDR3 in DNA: TGTGCCAGCAGCTTAAGGTACGAAGAGACCCAGTACTTC. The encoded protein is CASSLRYEETQYF.

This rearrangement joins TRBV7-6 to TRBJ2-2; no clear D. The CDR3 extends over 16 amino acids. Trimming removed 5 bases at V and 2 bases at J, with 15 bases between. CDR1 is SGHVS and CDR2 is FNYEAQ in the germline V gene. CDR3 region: CASSSRPASNTGELFF. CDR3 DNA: TGTGCCAGCAGCAGTCGCCCAGCGAGCAACACCGGGGAGCTGTTTTTT. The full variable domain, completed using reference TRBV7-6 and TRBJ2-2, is GAGVSQSPRYKVTKRGQDVALRCDPISGHVSLYWYRQALGQGPEFLTYFNYEAQQDKSGLPNDRFSAERPEGSISTLTIQRTEQRDSAMYRCASSSRPASNTGELFFGEGSRLTVL.

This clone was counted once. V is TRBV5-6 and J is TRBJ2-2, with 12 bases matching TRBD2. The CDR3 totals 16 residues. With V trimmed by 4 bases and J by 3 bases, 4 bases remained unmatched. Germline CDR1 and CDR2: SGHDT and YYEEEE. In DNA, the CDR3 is TGTGCCAGCAGCGTGGGACTAGCGGGCTACACCGGGGAGCTGTTTTTT. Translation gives CASSVGLAGYTGELFF.

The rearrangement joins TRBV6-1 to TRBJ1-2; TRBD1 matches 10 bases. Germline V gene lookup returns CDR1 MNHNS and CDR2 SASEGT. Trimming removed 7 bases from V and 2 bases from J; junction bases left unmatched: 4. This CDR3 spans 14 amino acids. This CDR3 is CASKGTGVNYGYTF. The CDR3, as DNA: TGTGCCAGCAAGGGGACAGGGGTAAACTATGGCTACACCTTC.

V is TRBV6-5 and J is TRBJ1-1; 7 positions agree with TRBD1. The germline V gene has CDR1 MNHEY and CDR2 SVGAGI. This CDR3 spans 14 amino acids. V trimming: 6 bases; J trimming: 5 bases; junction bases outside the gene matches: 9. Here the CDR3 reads CASSSTGVGTEAFF. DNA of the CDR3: TGTGCCAGCAGCTCCACAGGGGTTGGAACTGAAGCTTTCTTT.

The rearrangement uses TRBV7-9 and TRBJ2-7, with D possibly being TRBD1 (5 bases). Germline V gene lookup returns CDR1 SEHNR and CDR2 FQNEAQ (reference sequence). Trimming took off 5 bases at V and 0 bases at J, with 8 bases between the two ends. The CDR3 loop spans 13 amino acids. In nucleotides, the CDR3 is TGTGCCAGCAGCCCTAGGGGCTCCTACGAGCAGTACTTC. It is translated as CASSPRGSYEQYF. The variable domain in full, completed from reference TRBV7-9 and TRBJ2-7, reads DTGVSQNPRHKITKRGQNVTFRCDPISEHNRLYWYRQTLGQGPEFLTYFQNEAQLEKSRLLSDRFSAERPKGSFSTLEIQRTEQGDSAMYLCASSPRGSYEQYFGPGTRLTVT.

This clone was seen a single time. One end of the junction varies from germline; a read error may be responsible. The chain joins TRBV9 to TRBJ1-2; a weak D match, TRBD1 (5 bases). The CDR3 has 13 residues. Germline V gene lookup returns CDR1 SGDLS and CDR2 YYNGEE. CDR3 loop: CASSGRTPYDYTF. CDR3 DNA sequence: TGTGCCAGCAGCGGGCGGACACCCTATGACTACACCTTC.

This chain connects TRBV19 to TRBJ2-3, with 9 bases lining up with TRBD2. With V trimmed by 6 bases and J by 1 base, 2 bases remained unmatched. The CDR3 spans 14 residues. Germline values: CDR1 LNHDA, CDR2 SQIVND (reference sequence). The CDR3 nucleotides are TGTGCCAGTAGGGGACTAGCTGGCACAGATACGCAGTATTTT. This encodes CASRGLAGTDTQYF.

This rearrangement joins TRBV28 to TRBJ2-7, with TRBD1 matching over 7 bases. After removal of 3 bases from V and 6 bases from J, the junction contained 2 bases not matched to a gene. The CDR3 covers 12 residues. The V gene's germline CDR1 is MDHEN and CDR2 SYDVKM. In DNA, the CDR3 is TGTGCCAGCAGTTTCTCAGGGGGCGAGCAGTACTTC. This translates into CASSFSGGEQYF.

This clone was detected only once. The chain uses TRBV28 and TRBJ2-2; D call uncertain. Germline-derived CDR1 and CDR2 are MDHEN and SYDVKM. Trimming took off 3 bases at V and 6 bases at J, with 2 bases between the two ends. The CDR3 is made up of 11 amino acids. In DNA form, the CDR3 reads TGTGCCAGCAGTTTTTCCGGGGAGCTGTTTTTT. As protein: CASSFSGELFF.